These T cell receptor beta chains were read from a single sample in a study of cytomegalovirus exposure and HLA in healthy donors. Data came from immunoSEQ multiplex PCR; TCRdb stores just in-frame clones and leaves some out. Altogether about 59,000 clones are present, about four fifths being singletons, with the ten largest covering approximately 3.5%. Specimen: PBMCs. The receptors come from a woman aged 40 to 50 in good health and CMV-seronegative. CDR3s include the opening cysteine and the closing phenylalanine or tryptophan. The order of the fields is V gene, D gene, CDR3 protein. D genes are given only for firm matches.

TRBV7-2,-,CASSLVGGAETQYF
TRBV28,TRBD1,CASSLWDRASYEQYF
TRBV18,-,CASSQPQTGYGYTF
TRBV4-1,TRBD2,CASSLTSGPTYEQYF
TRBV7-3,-,CASSLQHYNEQFF
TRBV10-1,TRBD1,CASSDPGQGITEAFF
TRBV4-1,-,CASSQMSTGGNTIYF
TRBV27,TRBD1,CASSPPPGRGRTEAFF
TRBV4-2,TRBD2,CASNPTSGSTDTQYF
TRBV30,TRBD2,CAWRNSGSPGELFF
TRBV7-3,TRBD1,CASSLTGGTGTEQFF
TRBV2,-,CASAGSGNTIYF
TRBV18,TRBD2,CASSPPTREDQETQYF
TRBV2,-,CASSEVPGYGYTF
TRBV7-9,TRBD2,CASRASGSVTGELFF
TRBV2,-,CASRDSTNTGELFF
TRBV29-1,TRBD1,CSVQTGAYSPLHF
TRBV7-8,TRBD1,CASRPTRDREDEQYF
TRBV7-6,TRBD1,CASSTGAAFSYEQYF
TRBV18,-,CASSRGTTYEQYF
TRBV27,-,CASSSPYNEQFF
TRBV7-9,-,CASSQTSLNEQFF
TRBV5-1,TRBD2,CASSLGSGRGNEQFF
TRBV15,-,CATSAGVLAKNIQYF
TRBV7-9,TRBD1,CASSLVTGGETQYF
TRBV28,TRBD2,CASRHDSTRTSGSDLLYEQYF
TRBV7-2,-,CASSLGQGNTEAFF
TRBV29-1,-,CSVAGETYGYTF
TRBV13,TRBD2,CASLQRGHSEQYF
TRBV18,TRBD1,CASSPWDSNYEQYF
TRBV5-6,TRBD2,CASSSLGLAGTDTQYF
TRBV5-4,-,CASSSNGGRLTGELFF
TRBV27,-,CASSRTSRGPRRSTEAFF
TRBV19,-,CASRTGLGGNTEAFF
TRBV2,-,CASSDSYTGELFF
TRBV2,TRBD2,CASRGTSPSYNEQFF
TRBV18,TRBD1,CASSPQRTGGLSNQPQHF
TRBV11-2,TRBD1,CASSLTRGPYNEQFF
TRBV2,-,CASSEKVANYGYTF
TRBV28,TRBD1,CASSPSGGTGGGTEAFF
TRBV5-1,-,CASSFSEPSGNTIYF
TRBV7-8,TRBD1,CASSLGPGQPISYNEQFF
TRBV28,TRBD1,CASSGTGLTQYF
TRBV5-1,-,CASSLGGMNTEAFF